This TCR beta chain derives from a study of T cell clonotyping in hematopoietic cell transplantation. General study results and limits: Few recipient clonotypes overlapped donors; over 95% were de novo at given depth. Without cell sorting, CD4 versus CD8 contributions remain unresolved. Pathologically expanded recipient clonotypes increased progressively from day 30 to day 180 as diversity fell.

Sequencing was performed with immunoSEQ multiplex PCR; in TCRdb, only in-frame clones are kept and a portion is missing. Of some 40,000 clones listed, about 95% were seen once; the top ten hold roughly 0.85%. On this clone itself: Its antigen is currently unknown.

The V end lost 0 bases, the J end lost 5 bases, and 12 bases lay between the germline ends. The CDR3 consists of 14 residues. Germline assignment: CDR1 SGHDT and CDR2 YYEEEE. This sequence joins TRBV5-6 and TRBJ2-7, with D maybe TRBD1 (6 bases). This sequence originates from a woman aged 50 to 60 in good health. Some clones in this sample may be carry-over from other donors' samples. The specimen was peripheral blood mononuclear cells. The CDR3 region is CASSLAGALDEQYF. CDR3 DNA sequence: TGTGCCAGCAGCTTGGCAGGGGCACTGGACGAGCAGTACTTC.